This T cell receptor beta chain was obtained from a study of shared clonotypes between healthy human individuals. Negatively enriched CD4+ T cells were divided by CD45RA into naive and memory. At deep level, the assay was performed. About 30,000 T cell genomes (about 210 ng DNA) went into each sorted-subset replicate. Generated by immunoSEQ multiplex PCR, the TCRdb table keeps only in-frame clones and is missing some. The sample consists of millions of clones, approximately 95% of them appearing once. General study results and limits: Clonotypes not shared had lower generation probabilities than those common to all four donors.

Notes on this clone: Its antigen is currently unknown.

Trimming removed 3 bases at V and 2 bases at J, with 20 bases between. The germline V gene has CDR1 SGDLS and CDR2 YYNGEE. The CDR3 runs to 17 residues. This chain connects TRBV9 to TRBJ1-2; no clear D. The specimen sequenced was naive CD4+ T cells from PBMCs. The subset is: CD45RA+ positively selected. This receptor was taken from a man younger than 35 in good health. Some clones in this sample may be carry-over from other donors' samples. In nucleotides, the CDR3 is TGTGCCAGCAGCGCGCAATTATATCCACAGAGCAACTATGGCTACACCTTC. The encoded protein is CASSAQLYPQSNYGYTF.